This T cell receptor beta chain emerged from a study of blood T cell repertoires in COVID-19. Study at large: Samples representing acute and convalescent COVID-19 were sourced from the United States, Italy and Spain. T cells, B-cell-depleted T cells, or PBMCs supplied cDNA or gDNA.

Original methodology: Amplification with reference gene primers provided the estimates of nucleated cell counts. Method: immunoSEQ multiplex PCR; TCRdb's copy keeps in-frame clones and lacks some. That table supplies the V and J calls and clone size; D and trimming were determined from the DNA. Altogether about 60,000 clones are present, about 91% being singletons, with the ten largest covering approximately 4.8%. The sequenced sample consisted of peripheral blood. This clonotype originated in a man aged 55 to 70 with acute or convalescent COVID-19.

CDR3 bases: TGTGCCACCAGCGAGACACAGGGGGCCAGCTATGGCTACACCTTC. Its translation: CATSETQGASYGYTF. The genes are TRBV15 and TRBJ1-2, with 9 bases aligning to TRBD1. V lost 5 bases to trimming and J lost 4 bases; unmatched junction nucleotides: 8. The germline CDR1 and CDR2 sequences are LNHNV and YYDKDF (reference sequence). This CDR3 region has 15 residues.